This is a list of T cell receptor beta chains from one sample in a study of cytomegalovirus exposure and HLA in healthy donors. Libraries were prepared by immunoSEQ multiplex PCR; TCRdb keeps only in-frame clonotypes and omits some of them. The repertoire holds tens of thousands of clones, approximately 83% seen once, with roughly 3.8% in the top ten. Sequences were obtained from PBMCs. These TCRs come from a man between 45 and 60 years old in good health and CMV-seronegative. The CDR3 runs from the conserved cysteine through the conserved F or W. A D gene is named only where the DNA matches it firmly. The size field is filled for only some rows; it gives once, few, many or a size class.

J gene | D gene | V gene | clone size | CDR3 DNA | CDR3 protein
TRBJ2-3 | TRBD2 | TRBV5-4 | . | TGTGCCAGCACCCCCGTGCGGGGCGGGAGAGGTCCAGATACGCAGTATTTT | CASTPVRGGRGPDTQYF
TRBJ2-1 | TRBD1 | TRBV6-7 | few | TGTGCCAGCAGTTACTCGGGACAGGGGGATCAGCGGGAGGTTCCCCGTCCCTACAATGAGCAGTTCTTC | CASSYSGQGDQREVPRPYNEQFF
TRBJ2-3 | . | TRBV6-5 | few | TGTGCCAGCAGTTACTCGGCCCTCACCCCAGATACGCAGTATTTT | CASSYSALTPDTQYF
TRBJ2-3 | TRBD2 | TRBV5-1 | . | TGCGCCAGCAGCTTGAGGCTAGCGGGAGGAGATACGCAGTATTTT | CASSLRLAGGDTQYF
TRBJ1-1 | . | TRBV7-9 | . | TGTGCCAGCAGACCTGATCTCAGGGTTAGTACCACTGAAGCTTTCTTT | CASRPDLRVSTTEAFF
TRBJ1-5 | . | TRBV6-5 | few | TGTGCCAGCAGACAGACAGTTAGCAATCAGCCCCAGCATTTT | CASRQTVSNQPQHF
TRBJ2-3 | . | TRBV25-1 | . | TGTGCCAGCAGTGGAGGCAGGGTTGGTTATAGGGATACGCAGTATTTT | CASSGGRVGYRDTQYF
TRBJ1-5 | . | TRBV19 | . | TGTGCCAGTAGTGGCAGTTATAGCAATCAGCCCCAGCATTTT | CASSGSYSNQPQHF
TRBJ2-1 | TRBD2 | TRBV9 | few | TGTGCCAGCAGCGTAGGCCCCCCGGGGAGCGGGAGCGGCGGTGAGCAGTTCTTC | CASSVGPPGSGSGGEQFF
TRBJ2-2 | . | TRBV27 | . | TGTGCCAGCAGTCTAAGGTCATTATTCAGGGGAAACGCCGGGGAGCTGTTTTTT | CASSLRSLFRGNAGELFF
TRBJ2-5 | TRBD2 | TRBV7-7 | . | TGTGCTAGCAGCTTAGGAAGACTAGCGGAAGAGACCCAGTACTTC | CASSLGRLAEETQYF
TRBJ2-2 | TRBD1 | TRBV18 | . | TGTGCCAGCTCACCCCCAGGGACAGGGGGCTCCGGGGAGCTGTTTTTT | CASSPPGTGGSGELFF
TRBJ1-1 | . | TRBV9 | . | TGTGCCAGCAGCGTAGTCCAGGGAAGGAACACTGAAGCTTTCTTT | CASSVVQGRNTEAFF
TRBJ2-3 | TRBD2 | TRBV5-6 | once | TGTGCCAGCAGCTTGTCCCCTAGCGGGAGGGGAGATACGCAGTATTTT | CASSLSPSGRGDTQYF
TRBJ2-5 | TRBD2 | TRBV27 | . | TGTGCCAGCAGTTCCACCCCTGGGGGGGGAGAGACCCAGTACTTC | CASSSTPGGGETQYF
TRBJ1-1 | TRBD1 | TRBV19 | . | TGTGCCAGCAGGGCACTAGGGGGCTCTGAAGCTTTCTTT | CASRALGGSEAFF
TRBJ2-5 | . | TRBV27 | once | TGTGCCAGCAGTTCTCGGGGGACCTCCCAAGAGACCCAGTACTTC | CASSSRGTSQETQYF
TRBJ2-5 | TRBD1 | TRBV6-6 | . | TGTGCCAGCAGTTATGGGGGGACAGGGCGTCATACCCAGTACTTC | CASSYGGTGRHTQYF
TRBJ2-1 | . | TRBV7-9 | . | TGTGCCAGCAGCCCGACTGCGAGTACTGGGTTTGGTGGCGGTGAGCAGTTCTTC | CASSPTASTGFGGGEQFF
TRBJ2-3 | . | TRBV30 | . | TGTGCCTGGAGTGTAGACAGGGATACGCAGTATTTT | CAWSVDRDTQYF
TRBJ2-1 | . | TRBV19 | . | TGTGCCAGTAGTGTCAGGGTGGATGAGCAGTTCTTC | CASSVRVDEQFF
TRBJ2-7 | TRBD1 | TRBV29-1 | . | TGCAGCGTGGACGGGACAGGCCCTCATCTCTACGAGCAGTACTTC | CSVDGTGPHLYEQYF
TRBJ2-1 | TRBD2 | TRBV5-4 | . | TGTGCCAGCAGCTTGGATAGCGGGGCTCACAATGAGCAGTTCTTC | CASSLDSGAHNEQFF
TRBJ1-5 | TRBD1 | TRBV30 | . | TGTGCCTGGAGTTCGGGACAGGGCTGGGAGCCCCAGCATTTT | CAWSSGQGWEPQHF
TRBJ1-1 | TRBD1 | TRBV7-9 | few | TGTGCCAGCAGCCGAAGGGACAGTATGAACACTGAAGCTTTCTTT | CASSRRDSMNTEAFF
TRBJ1-2 | TRBD1 | TRBV29-1 | . | TGCAGCGTCCTGGGACAGCTATATGGCTACACCTTC | CSVLGQLYGYTF
TRBJ2-1 | TRBD2 | TRBV5-4 | . | TGTGCCAGCGGACCGACTAGCGGTGAGCAGTTCTTC | CASGPTSGEQFF
TRBJ2-5 | TRBD2 | TRBV18 | . | TGTGCCAGCTCACCAGCCGGGACTAGCGGGAGAAGGGGGAAAGAGACCCAGTACTTC | CASSPAGTSGRRGKETQYF
TRBJ1-2 | TRBD1 | TRBV28 | . | TGTGCCACCCCGATTGCCGGGACAGGGGGTGAGGGCTACACCTTC | CATPIAGTGGEGYTF
TRBJ1-2 | . | TRBV4-3 | . | TGCGCCAGCAGCCAAGAGGGGCAGACCAACTATGGCTACACCTTC | CASSQEGQTNYGYTF
TRBJ2-2 | TRBD2 | TRBV13 | . | TGTGCCAGCAGCTCCGGACTTAGCGGGGAGGGCCTTTGGATCACCGGGGAGCTGTTTTTT | CASSSGLSGEGLWITGELFF
TRBJ2-5 | TRBD2 | TRBV28 | . | TGTGCCAGCAGTTTAGATACTAGCGGGATTGGGGAGACCCAGTACTTC | CASSLDTSGIGETQYF
TRBJ2-7 | TRBD1 | TRBV6-6 | . | TGTGCCAGCAGTTACCATCCACCGGGACAGGGTGACGAGCAGTACTTC | CASSYHPPGQGDEQYF
TRBJ1-5 | . | TRBV15 | . | TGTGCCACCAGCAGAGAATTGACAGTTAGCAATCAGCCCCAGCATTTT | CATSRELTVSNQPQHF
TRBJ2-2 | TRBD1 | TRBV9 | . | TGTGCCAGCACACTACAGGGGGCCGGCACCGGGGAGCTGTTTTTT | CASTLQGAGTGELFF
TRBJ2-5 | TRBD2 | TRBV4-3 | . | TGCGCCAGCAGCCGATTAAGCGGGAGTCCCCAAGAGACCCAGTACTTC | CASSRLSGSPQETQYF
TRBJ2-3 | TRBD2 | TRBV4-1 | . | TGCGCCAGCAGCCTTCCAGCGGGAGCTGTAGATACGCAGTATTTT | CASSLPAGAVDTQYF
TRBJ2-1 | TRBD2 | TRBV19 | . | TGTGCCACCCGGGGGAGAAGCGGGAGTGGTGATGAGCAGTTCTTC | CATRGRSGSGDEQFF
TRBJ2-1 | . | TRBV28 | . | TGTGCCAGCAGTCCCCCGGACTACCTTTTGCAGTTCTTC | CASSPPDYLLQFF
TRBJ2-7 | TRBD2 | TRBV28 | once | TGTGCCAGCAGTACCCTAGCGGGAGTGCGCGAGCAGTACTTC | CASSTLAGVREQYF
TRBJ1-4 | . | TRBV6-1 | few | TGTGCCAGCAGTGAAGCCCCCGCCTACTACCCTAATGAAAAACTGTTTTTT | CASSEAPAYYPNEKLFF
TRBJ1-5 | TRBD1 | TRBV2 | . | TGTGCCAGCAGTTACGACAGGGGCGTCTCTCAGCCCCAGCATTTT | CASSYDRGVSQPQHF
TRBJ2-1 | . | TRBV5-4 | . | TGTGCCAGCAGTTCAGGGGGGAATGCGCAGTTCTTC | CASSSGGNAQFF
TRBJ2-3 | TRBD2 | TRBV7-9 | few | TGTGCCGAGGACACCGGGACTAGCGGAAGGGCAGATACGCAGTATTTT | CAEDTGTSGRADTQYF
TRBJ1-5 | TRBD1 | TRBV19 | . | TGTGCCAGTACCCCAGGGACAGGGGGAGCTCAGCCCCAGCATTTT | CASTPGTGGAQPQHF
TRBJ2-5 | . | TRBV29-1 | once | TGCAGCGTTGGGAGGACGACGTACCAAGAGACCCAGTACTTC | CSVGRTTYQETQYF
TRBJ1-5 | . | TRBV5-8 | . | TGTGCCAGCAGCGCCGGACAGTACAATCAGCCCCAGCATTTT | CASSAGQYNQPQHF
TRBJ1-1 | . | TRBV15 | . | TGTGCCACCAGCAGAGATCAGAGCGTGAGCACTGAAGCTTTCTTT | CATSRDQSVSTEAFF
TRBJ2-2 | TRBD2 | TRBV4-3 | . | TGCGCCAGCAGCCTACGGACTAGCGGGAGGGCGAACACCGGGGAGCTGTTTTTT | CASSLRTSGRANTGELFF
TRBJ2-7 | TRBD1 | TRBV15 | . | TGTGCCGCCAGCGGAGCGCGACAGGGGGTGTCCTACGAGCAGTACTTC | CAASGARQGVSYEQYF
TRBJ2-2 | . | TRBV5-4 | . | TGTGCCAGCAGCTTGGACCTAGCCACCTCGAACACCGGGGAGCTGTTTTTT | CASSLDLATSNTGELFF
TRBJ2-7 | TRBD1 | TRBV10-2 | . | TGCGCCAGCAGACAGGGGGCTGGGGGATCCTACGAGCAGTACTTC | CASRQGAGGSYEQYF